These 26 T cell receptor beta chains came from one sample sequenced in a study of blood T cells in healthy people across ages. Using a J-beta primer mix together with a sample-barcoded 5' primer, a second PCR was run for roughly 7 to 11 cycles. TCRdb reprocessed the 5' RACE reads via MiXCR and lists one record per CDR3 protein. The sample records 1.5 million to 2 million distinct CDR3 sequences, roughly 28% being singletons. The material sequenced was blood. Every receptor here comes from a woman aged 25 to 39 in good health.

This clonotype was counted many times. The CDR3 DNA is TGCAGCGTTGAGCCAGGGGTGTTCTACGAGCAGTACTTC. It encodes CSVEPGVFYEQYF. This chain links TRBV29-1 with TRBJ2-7, with D possibly TRBD1 on 6 matching bases. Germline assignment: CDR1 SQVTM and CDR2 ANQGSEA. CDR3 length equals 13 residues. V lost 3 bases to trimming and J lost 3 bases, with 12 bases between them.

This chain uses TRBV18 with TRBJ2-7; 8 bases match TRBD1. From germline, CDR1 is KGHSH and CDR2 LQKENI. J lost 1 base, V lost 1 base, and 3 bases had no gene match. The CDR3 is 15 amino acids. The CDR3 spells CASSPQGQASYEQYF. The CDR3 coding sequence is TGTGCCAGCTCACCACAGGGACAGGCTTCCTACGAGCAGTACTTC.

A note on this clonotype: The germline gene is not matched at one end of the junction; a read error may be the cause. The chain recombines TRBV10-3 with TRBJ2-5; D perhaps matches TRBD1 (5 bases). This CDR3 comprises 16 residues. CDR1 is ENHRY, CDR2 SYGVKD, per germline. In nucleotides, the CDR3 is TGTGCCATCAGTGTGGACACACTTACCGTTCAAGGGACCCAGTACTTC. Translating gives CAISVDTLTVQGTQYF.

Concerning this clonotype: One end of the junction varies from germline; a read error may be responsible. CDR3 DNA: TGTGCCAGCAGTAAGGACAGGCCGCAGTTCTTC. It specifies CASSKDRPQFF. This rearrangement joins TRBV10-3 to TRBJ2-1; 7 positions match TRBD1. The CDR3 totals 11 residues. The germline gives CDR1 ENHRY, CDR2 SYGVKD.

As to this clonotype: Given a much more abundant clone one base away, this may be a read error. The rearrangement uses TRBV20-1 and TRBJ2-3, with 13 bases matching TRBD2. The germline V gene encodes CDR1 DFQATT and CDR2 SNEGSKA (reference sequence). The junction had 1 base not matched to a gene; V was cut back by 5 bases and J by 2 bases. The CDR3 has 14 amino acids. The CDR3 loop reads CSAGLAGDTDTQYF. The DNA for the CDR3 is TGCAGTGCTGGACTAGCGGGAGACACAGATACGCAGTATTTT.

This clonotype was detected only a few times. The chain combines TRBV19 with TRBJ1-5; no firm D call. The CDR3 covers 15 residues. V lost 7 bases and J 0 bases, leaving 13 bases between the germline ends. Germline V gene sequence: CDR1 LNHDA, CDR2 SQIVND (reference sequence). The CDR3 DNA is TGTGCCAGTACTGGGCAGCCGTCTAGCAATCAGCCCCAGCATTTT. This gives the protein CASTGQPSSNQPQHF.

CDR3 in DNA: TGTGCCAGCAGCTCGTGGGGAGGGCGTTACCAAGAGACCAAGTACTTC. Protein sequence: CASSSWGGRYQETKYF. V is TRBV7-2 and J is TRBJ2-7; 7 bases line up with TRBD2. V was clipped by 4 bases and J by 11 bases; unmatched bases: 20. CDR1 SGHTA and CDR2 FQGNSA come from the germline V gene. This CDR3 comprises 16 residues.

This chain connects TRBV6-2 or TRBV6-3 to TRBJ2-7; 11 bases agree with TRBD1. The better agreement between TRBJ2-5 and the DNA end casts doubt on the J call. The CDR3 covers 15 residues. The germline CDR1 and CDR2 sequences are MNHEY and SVGEGT. The CDR3 is CASSYVGQGVGTQYF. Written as DNA, the CDR3 is TGTGCCAGCAGTTACGTGGGACAGGGGGTGGGGACCCAGTACTTC.

There are many counts of this clonotype. V gene TRBV4-1 combines with J gene TRBJ2-5; D might be TRBD1 (6 bases). CDR1 and CDR2 (germline): MGHRA, YSYEKL. This CDR3 spans 18 amino acids. Deletions cut 1 base from V and 4 bases from J, with 22 bases between. CDR3 in DNA: TGCGCCAGCAGCCAAGGTGTTGGGGGCGCGGTTTTCCGAGAGACCCAGTACTTC. Its translation: CASSQGVGGAVFRETQYF.

This clonotype appeared a single time. V is TRBV20-1 and J is TRBJ2-3, with 13 bases aligning to TRBD2. The CDR3 runs 14 residues. With 7 bases clipped from V and 6 bases from J, the junction kept 7 bases outside the gene matches. CDR1 and CDR2 (germline): DFQATT, SNEGSKA (reference sequence). The CDR3 DNA reads as TGCAGTGTCCGGACTAGCGGGAGTGGTGATACGCAGTATTTT. It encodes CSVRTSGSGDTQYF.

As for this clonotype: This could be a read error, since a much larger clone is one nucleotide away. V gene TRBV20-1 combines with J gene TRBJ2-7; 7 bases agree with TRBD1. Germline assignment: CDR1 DFQATT and CDR2 SNEGSKA (reference sequence). The CDR3 has 11 amino acids. The CDR3 is CSARQGFEKYF. The CDR3 DNA sequence: TGCAGTGCCAGACAGGGTTTCGAGAAGTACTTC.

The chain recombines TRBV6-2 or TRBV6-3 with TRBJ2-5; 9 bases agree with TRBD2. Germline values: CDR1 MNHEY, CDR2 SVGEGT. V gave up 0 bases and J gave up 11 bases; unmatched junction bases: 13. The CDR3 contains 16 residues. CDR3 amino acids: CASSYSSGRLTEEQYF. For the CDR3, the DNA is TGTGCCAGCAGTTACTCTAGCGGGAGACTCACGGAGGAGCAGTACTTC.

This clonotype was picked up one time. The V gene is TRBV9, the J gene TRBJ2-1; TRBD2 matches 8 bases. Trimming cost V 0 bases and J 9 bases; bases outside gene matches: 11. This CDR3 has 16 residues. Germline CDR1 reads SGDLS; CDR2 reads YYNGEE. CDR3 residues: CASSVAGLGRFGEQFF. CDR3 DNA sequence: TGTGCCAGCAGCGTAGCGGGACTAGGGCGGTTCGGTGAGCAGTTCTTC.

V and J are TRBV10-3 and TRBJ1-2; D is unresolved. Per germline, CDR1 ENHRY and CDR2 SYGVKD. V dropped 3 bases and J dropped 0 bases, with 11 bases sitting between them. The CDR3 runs to 15 residues. The CDR3 spells CAISEVSEANYGYTF. The CDR3 DNA sequence: TGTGCCATCAGTGAAGTTTCAGAAGCTAACTATGGCTACACCTTC.

This clonotype was detected many times. V and J are TRBV9 and TRBJ2-1, with 8 bases identical to TRBD1. Germline CDR1 and CDR2: SGDLS and YYNGEE. CDR3 length: 13 residues. V dropped 2 bases and J dropped 6; count of bases not matched to a gene: 1. The CDR3 loop reads CASSVGTGNEQFF. In DNA form, the CDR3 reads TGTGCCAGCAGCGTCGGGACAGGCAATGAGCAGTTCTTC.

The sample holds one count of this clonotype. One end of the junction is discordant with germline, which a read error may explain. This chain connects TRBV10-3 to TRBJ2-7, with D perhaps TRBD2 (6 bases). Near its end, the DNA agrees better with TRBJ2-5, so the J call may be wrong. CDR3 length equals 14 residues. Germline loops: CDR1 ENHRY, CDR2 SYGVKD. CDR3 DNA: TGTGCCATCGGTGAGGGAGGTCCTGGGGAGACCCAGTACTTC. It translates to CAIGEGGPGETQYF.

The chain links TRBV2 to TRBJ2-1; no clear D gene. Looked up from germline, CDR1 is SNHLY and CDR2 is FYNNEI. This CDR3 is 14 amino acids long. Trimming removed 1 base at V and 2 bases at J, with 6 bases between. The chain's CDR3 is CASSEVTAYNEQFF. CDR3 coding DNA: TGTGCCAGCAGTGAAGTTACAGCCTACAATGAGCAGTTCTTC. The entire variable domain, with the rest obtained from reference TRBV2 and TRBJ2-1, is as follows: EPEVTQTPSHQVTQMGQEVILRCVPISNHLYFYWYRQILGQKVEFLVSFYNNEISEKSEIFDDQFSVERPDGSNFTLKIRSTKLEDSAMYFCASSEVTAYNEQFFGPGTRLTVL.

The chain carries TRBV6-2 or TRBV6-3 and TRBJ1-1; D call uncertain. The CDR3 contains 11 residues. Deletions cut 6 bases from V and 7 bases from J, with 9 bases between. Germline V CDR1 and CDR2: MNHEY, SVGEGT. CDR3 residues: CASSRAFEAFF. The CDR3 nucleotides read TGTGCCAGCAGCCGGGCTTTTGAAGCTTTCTTT.

The rearrangement links TRBV7-2 to TRBJ2-4, with 8 nucleotides matching TRBD2. The tail of the sequence fits TRBJ2-7 better, so the J call may be wrong. CDR1 is SGHTA and CDR2 is FQGNSA in the germline V gene. This CDR3 is built from 15 residues. This CDR3 reads CASSRLLAGLYEQYF. The CDR3 DNA reads TGTGCCAGCAGTAGACTGCTAGCGGGCCTTTACGAGCAGTACTTC.

The V gene is TRBV5-3, the J gene TRBJ2-5; no firm D call. TRBV5-3 is classed as an ORF, of uncertain function. V was cut by 3 bases and J by 0 bases, with 15 bases left in between. There are 16 residues in the CDR3. The CDR3 DNA reads as TGTGCCAGAAGCTCCAAGATATTGGCGGACCAAGAGACCCAGTACTTC. Its protein is CARSSKILADQETQYF.

This clonotype has just a few counts. CDR3 residues: CASSRTSGTGDGYTF. The CDR3 nucleotides read TGTGCCAGCAGCCGCACCTCCGGGACCGGAGATGGCTACACCTTC. The V and J genes are TRBV2 and TRBJ1-2; possible D gene TRBD1, 5 bases. The germline V gene has CDR1 SNHLY and CDR2 FYNNEI. This CDR3 region has 15 residues. V was pared by 6 bases and J by 6 bases, with 20 bases between. The variable domain in full, with the rest retrieved from reference TRBV2 and TRBJ1-2, is EPEVTQTPSHQVTQMGQEVILRCVPISNHLYFYWYRQILGQKVEFLVSFYNNEISEKSEIFDDQFSVERPDGSNFTLKIRSTKLEDSAMYFCASSRTSGTGDGYTFGSGTRLTVV.

This clonotype has more than one count but fewer than ten. CDR3 nucleotides: TGTGCCAGCAGCAACGGGGGACCCTCCTGGGATGAGCAGTTCTTC. It specifies CASSNGGPSWDEQFF. The J gene is TRBJ2-1, the V gene TRBV28; D is possibly TRBD2 (6 bases). The CDR3 consists of 15 residues. Germline V gives CDR1 MDHEN, CDR2 SYDVKM. The V and J ends lost 6 bases and 8 bases respectively, with 20 bases between them.

The chain has TRBV7-2 and TRBJ2-7; perhaps TRBD1 as D (5 bases). The CDR3 contains 19 residues. V lost 5 bases, J lost 1 base, and 27 bases lay in between. Germline V lookup: CDR1 SGHTA, CDR2 FQGNSA. This chain's CDR3 is CASSKGQTDSRLISYEQYF. In DNA, the CDR3 is TGTGCCAGCAGCAAAGGGCAGACAGACTCAAGATTAATATCCTACGAGCAGTACTTC.

The gene calls are TRBV6-5 and TRBJ2-3; 7 bases align to TRBD2. This CDR3 has 16 amino acids. Germline V gives CDR1 MNHEY, CDR2 SVGAGI. V trimming: 1 base; J trimming: 0 bases; junction bases outside the gene matches: 4. CDR3 in amino acids: CASSYWAGASTDTQYF. The CDR3 DNA reads TGTGCCAGCAGTTACTGGGCGGGAGCTAGCACAGATACGCAGTATTTT.

This clonotype was recorded at least ten times. The chain recombines TRBV6-5 with TRBJ2-7; D is unclear. V lost 2 bases, J lost 3 bases, and 14 bases lay in between. CDR3 length: 15 residues. CDR1 and CDR2 from the germline V gene are MNHEY and SVGAGI. The CDR3 DNA follows: TGTGCCAGCAGTTACAATCCAGGCCCTGACTACGAGCAGTACTTC. Translated, it gives CASSYNPGPDYEQYF.

This clonotype has more than one count but fewer than ten. V usage is TRBV7-3 and J usage is TRBJ1-1, with D possibly being TRBD1 (6 bases). V lost 3 bases and J lost 5, with 16 bases in between. The germline gives CDR1 SGHTA, CDR2 FQGTGA. The CDR3 is made up of 15 amino acids. For the CDR3, the DNA is TGTGCCAGCAGCTTCGCCGGGACAAGTGGGACTGAAGCTTTCTTT. Its translation: CASSFAGTSGTEAFF.